These 27 T cell receptor beta chains were all obtained from the same sample, sequenced in a study of T cell responses to AZD1222 COVID-19 vaccine. This table comes from immunoSEQ multiplex PCR, and its TCRdb copy is limited to in-frame clones, with some not included. This sample has 60,000 to 85,000 clones, with 70% to 80% found just once. Sequencing was performed on peripheral blood, taken 28 days after the second dose of the MenACWY control vaccine. The receptors come from an adult who received the MenACWY meningococcal vaccine as a control.

The chain combines TRBV12-2 with TRBJ1-6. TRBV12-2 is marked as a pseudogene. The length of the CDR3 is 16 residues. CDR3 sequence: CASRLSGGACNSPLHF. In nucleotides, the CDR3 is TGTGCAAGTCGCTTATCCGGGGGCGCTTGTAATTCACCCCTCCACTTT.

The chain carries TRBV2 and TRBJ2-2; 13 bases map to TRBD2. The V segment lost 4 bases and the J segment 6 bases; nucleotides outside the gene matches: 5. The CDR3 covers 16 residues. Germline values: CDR1 SNHLY, CDR2 FYNNEI. In DNA, the CDR3 is TGTGCCAGCAGTGGACCGGGACTAGCGGGACCCGGGGAGCTGTTTTTT. This gives the protein CASSGPGLAGPGELFF.

The genes are TRBV30 and TRBJ1-1, with D unresolved. This CDR3 spans 11 amino acids. V was clipped by 1 base and J by 3 bases, with 3 bases between them. CDR1 is GTSNPN, CDR2 SVGIG, per germline (reference sequence). CDR3 DNA sequence: TGTGCCTGGAGTGCTGACACTGAAGCTTTCTTT. Protein: CAWSADTEAFF.

The chain uses TRBV15 and TRBJ1-3, with 8 bases identical to TRBD1. Germline V CDR1 and CDR2: LNHNV, YYDKDF (reference sequence). The CDR3 is made up of 14 amino acids. V lost 5 bases and J lost 4; bases outside the gene matches: 4. CDR3 loop: CATSFDRGGNTIYF. DNA for the CDR3: TGTGCCACCAGCTTTGACAGGGGCGGAAACACCATATATTTT.

The chain is built from TRBV30 and TRBJ1-1; D is undetermined. This CDR3 has 14 residues. Per the germline V gene, CDR1 is GTSNPN and CDR2 is SVGIG (reference sequence). Trimming took 7 bases from V and 0 from J, leaving 15 bases between them. In DNA form, the CDR3 reads TGTGCCTATAGCCCCAACCCTATGAACACTGAAGCTTTCTTT. It yields the protein CAYSPNPMNTEAFF.

The chain employs TRBV25-1 and TRBJ1-5, with TRBD1 matching over 7 bases. Per germline, CDR1 MGHDK and CDR2 SYGVNS. The CDR3 consists of 15 residues. The V gene end was trimmed by 6 bases and the J gene end by 2 bases; junction bases not matched to a gene: 7. The CDR3 coding sequence is TGTGCCAGCAGCGAAGGGGGCAGGGGCAATCAGCCCCAGCATTTT. Amino acids: CASSEGGRGNQPQHF. Together with reference TRBV25-1 and TRBJ1-5, the CDR3 gives the full variable domain: EADIYQTPRYLVIGTGKKITLECSQTMGHDKMYWYQQDPGMELHLIHYSYGVNSTEKGDLSSESTVSRIRTEHFPLTLESARPSHTSQYLCASSEGGRGNQPQHFGDGTRLSIL.

This rearrangement joins TRBV12-3 or TRBV12-4 to TRBJ2-5; possibly TRBD2 for D (7 bases). V was cut by 8 bases and J by 3 bases, with 13 bases left in between. The CDR3 has 13 amino acids. This chain's CDR3 is CASRRGAKETQYF. The CDR3 DNA sequence: TGTGCCAGCCGACGGGGGGCGAAAGAGACCCAGTACTTC.

The V and J genes are TRBV30 and TRBJ2-5; 7 nucleotides align to TRBD1. The CDR3 has 15 residues. V lost 2 bases, J lost 0 bases, and 6 bases stayed unmatched. CDR1 and CDR2 from the germline V gene are GTSNPN and SVGIG (reference sequence). CDR3 nucleotide sequence: TGTGCCTGGAGTACCGGGACAGAGTACCAAGAGACCCAGTACTTC. Amino acid sequence: CAWSTGTEYQETQYF. Together with reference TRBV30 and TRBJ2-5, the CDR3 gives the full variable domain: SQTIHQWPATLVQPVGSPLSLECTVEGTSNPNLYWYRQAAGRGLQLLFYSVGIGQISSEVPQNLSASRPQDRQFILSSKKLLLSDSGFYLCAWSTGTEYQETQYFGPGTRLLVL.

This clone was detected only a few times. The chain uses TRBV7-2 and TRBJ1-4; tentative D call: TRBD1 (5 bases). Trimming pared 5 bases from V and 6 bases from J, leaving 10 bases between. The CDR3 runs 13 residues. Germline assignment: CDR1 SGHTA and CDR2 FQGNSA. This CDR3 reads CASSPGRDEKLFF. CDR3 nucleotides: TGTGCCAGCAGCCCGGGGCGGGATGAAAAACTGTTTTTT.

This clone was picked up one time. This chain uses TRBV5-6 with TRBJ2-3; D is uncertain. Germline loops: CDR1 SGHDT, CDR2 YYEEEE. The CDR3 runs to 14 residues. The ends were cut back, 4 bases at V and 3 bases at J, with 12 bases in the middle. The CDR3: CASSRPPWTDTQYF. The CDR3, as DNA: TGTGCCAGCAGCCGGCCCCCCTGGACAGATACGCAGTATTTT.

The chain employs TRBV6-5 and TRBJ1-6; 7 bases are a match to TRBD1. The germline CDR1 and CDR2 sequences are MNHEY and SVGAGI. The CDR3 totals 14 residues. V shed 6 bases and J 7 bases; nucleotides not matched to a gene: 6. The CDR3 nucleotides read TGTGCCAGCAGATCCGGACAGGAAAATTCACCCCTCCACTTT. Amino acid sequence: CASRSGQENSPLHF.

The chain links TRBV5-1 to TRBJ2-4, with 10 bases aligning to TRBD2. V shed 3 bases and J 7 bases; nucleotides not matched to a gene: 4. The CDR3 is made up of 14 amino acids. From germline, CDR1 is SGHRS and CDR2 YFSETQ. CDR3 DNA sequence: TGCGCCAGCAGCTCGGGACTAGCGAGTAACATTCAGTACTTC. Amino acid sequence: CASSSGLASNIQYF.

V gene TRBV11-2 combines with J gene TRBJ2-7, with 7 bases aligning to TRBD1. The V gene end was trimmed by 11 bases and the J gene end by 2 bases; junction bases not matched to a gene: 9. CDR3 length equals 13 residues. Germline-derived CDR1 and CDR2 are SGHAT and FQNNGV. Here the CDR3 DNA reads TGTGCCGGCTCAAGGGACAGCACCTACGAGCAGTACTTC. Encoded protein: CAGSRDSTYEQYF.

The chain has TRBV7-8 and TRBJ2-2, with 7 bases fitting TRBD2. Germline CDR1 reads SGHVS; CDR2 reads FQNEAQ. Unmatched junction bases numbered 9, after V lost 4 bases and J lost 4 bases. The CDR3 covers 16 residues. The CDR3 is CASSSELAEITGELFF. DNA of the CDR3: TGTGCCAGCAGCTCCGAGCTAGCGGAGATCACCGGGGAGCTGTTTTTT.

CDR3 nucleotides: TGTGCCAGCAGCTTTATAGCGGGGGGTCAAGAGACCCAGTACTTC. Its translation is CASSFIAGGQETQYF. This chain links TRBV5-5 with TRBJ2-5; 10 nucleotides match TRBD2. CDR3 size: 15 residues. The germline V gene encodes CDR1 SGHKS and CDR2 YYEKEE (reference sequence). V shed 2 bases and J 2 bases; nucleotides not matched to a gene: 3.

The chain couples TRBV30 to TRBJ2-7; 7 positions match TRBD1. Germline CDR1 and CDR2: GTSNPN and SVGIG (reference sequence). The CDR3 is 13 amino acids. Germline trimming cut 2 bases from V and 0 bases from J; bases unmatched to any gene: 1. The CDR3 DNA is TGTGCCTGGAGTCGGGACAGCTCCTACGAGCAGTACTTC. This codes for CAWSRDSSYEQYF.

This rearrangement joins TRBV6-1 to TRBJ1-5; no clear D gene. The CDR3 covers 13 residues. Trimming took 10 bases from V and 0 from J, leaving 10 bases between them. From germline, CDR1 is MNHNS and CDR2 SASEGT. The CDR3 DNA follows: TGTGCCACCCAGATTAATAGCAATCAGCCCCAGCATTTT. The encoded protein is CATQINSNQPQHF.

The chain couples TRBV5-1 to TRBJ2-5; TRBD2 agrees at 11 bases. This CDR3 is 17 amino acids long. Germline V gene data show CDR1 as SGHRS and CDR2 as YFSETQ. Trimming removed 4 bases from V and 1 base from J; junction bases left unmatched: 9. The chain's CDR3 is CASSPGIAGGIQETQYF. The CDR3 coding sequence is TGCGCCAGCAGCCCGGGGATAGCGGGAGGGATCCAAGAGACCCAGTACTTC. Using reference TRBV5-1 and TRBJ2-5 for the parts outside the CDR3, the full variable domain is KAGVTQTPRYLIKTRGQQVTLSCSPISGHRSVSWYQQTPGQGLQFLFEYFSETQRNKGNFPGRFSGRQFSNSRSEMNVSTLELGDSALYLCASSPGIAGGIQETQYFGPGTRLLVL.

V gene TRBV27 combines with J gene TRBJ2-7, with TRBD1 as a possible D gene (6 bases). The V and J ends lost 6 bases and 4 bases respectively, with 19 bases between them. The CDR3 extends over 15 amino acids. CDR1 MNHEY and CDR2 SMNVEV come from the germline V gene (reference sequence). The CDR3 loop reads CASSSTGTHSYEQYF. The CDR3 coding sequence is TGTGCCAGCAGCTCGACCGGGACACACTCTTACGAGCAGTACTTC.

V is TRBV9 and J is TRBJ1-1; no clear D. V shed 3 bases and J shed 5 bases, with 11 bases lying between them. Germline assignment: CDR1 SGDLS and CDR2 YYNGEE. There are 13 residues in the CDR3. The CDR3 region has the DNA TGTGCCAGCAGCGGATCGGGAGAGACTGAAGCTTTCTTT. It codes for CASSGSGETEAFF. The full variable domain, rest sourced from reference TRBV9 and TRBJ1-1, is DSGVTQTPKHLITATGQRVTLRCSPRSGDLSVYWYQQSLDQGLQFLIQYYNGEERAKGNILERFSAQQFPDLHSELNLSSLELGDSALYFCASSGSGETEAFFGQGTRLTVV.

This clone showed up just once. V gene TRBV9 combines with J gene TRBJ2-5; 8 bases are shared with TRBD1. CDR3 size: 14 residues. Germline CDR1 and CDR2: SGDLS and YYNGEE. The ends lost 4 bases at V and 4 bases at J; junction bases unmatched: 6. The CDR3 region has the DNA TGTGCCAGCAGCTCAGGACAGGGTGCAGAGACCCAGTACTTC. It translates to CASSSGQGAETQYF.

The J gene is TRBJ2-3, the V gene TRBV7-2, with 7 bases matching TRBD2. The CDR3 sequence is 15 residues long. V lost 0 bases and J lost 6; bases outside the gene matches: 6. Germline V CDR1 and CDR2: SGHTA, FQGNSA. This CDR3 reads CASSLAGGISDTQYF. DNA of the CDR3: TGTGCCAGCAGCTTAGCGGGGGGGATATCGGATACGCAGTATTTT.

The chain has TRBV4-3 and TRBJ2-2; a weak D match, TRBD1 (6 bases). From germline, CDR1 is LGHNA and CDR2 YSLEER. The CDR3 contains 15 residues. V was shortened by 0 bases and J by 6 bases, with 11 bases between the two germline ends. The DNA for the CDR3 is TGCGCCAGCAGCCAAGATGACAGGTTTTCCGGGGAGCTGTTTTTT. It codes for CASSQDDRFSGELFF.

The V and J genes are TRBV30 and TRBJ2-5; tentatively, D is TRBD1 (5 bases). The V end lost 2 bases, the J end lost 2 bases, and 6 bases lay between the germline ends. This CDR3 has 12 residues. Germline V gene data show CDR1 as GTSNPN and CDR2 as SVGIG (reference sequence). The CDR3 loop is CAWSSGQETQYF. The CDR3 DNA reads as TGTGCCTGGAGTTCAGGGCAAGAGACCCAGTACTTC.

This clone was picked up a small number of times. The chain carries TRBV5-1 and TRBJ2-1, with 10 bases fitting TRBD1. CDR1 and CDR2 (germline): SGHRS, YFSETQ. The CDR3 has 15 residues. Germline trimming cut 4 bases from V and 7 bases from J; bases unmatched to any gene: 8. The CDR3 sequence is CASSRTGGVRNEQFF. CDR3 sequence (DNA): TGCGCCAGCAGCCGGACAGGGGGGGTAAGGAATGAGCAGTTCTTC.

The genes are TRBV28 and TRBJ1-6; D is perhaps TRBD1 (6 bases). The CDR3 length is 14 residues. CDR1 and CDR2 from the germline V gene are MDHEN and SYDVKM. V was shortened by 6 bases and J by 10 bases, with 16 bases between the two germline ends. The DNA of the CDR3 is TGTGCCAGCAGATACCTCGGACAGAGCTCACCCCTCCACTTT. This encodes CASRYLGQSSPLHF.

This clone was observed once. The chain links TRBV2 to TRBJ2-6; perhaps TRBD2 as D (6 bases). Trimming stripped 5 bases from V and 2 bases from J, with 10 bases between. In germline, CDR1 is SNHLY, CDR2 FYNNEI. The CDR3 contains 15 residues. The CDR3 protein is CASSPGSTGANVLTF. CDR3 sequence (DNA): TGTGCCAGCAGTCCCGGGAGCACTGGGGCCAACGTCCTGACTTTC.